A selection of T cell receptor beta chains follows, all from one sample in a study of OX40 agonist ivuxolimab in advanced cancers. Data came from immunoSEQ multiplex PCR; TCRdb stores just in-frame clones and leaves some out. Among approximately 90,000 clones, about 87% were seen once, and the ten largest hold about 4.6%. Sequences were derived from CD4+ or CD8+ T cells sorted from blood, sampled in a trial of the OX40 agonist ivuxolimab. Every receptor here comes from an adult with an advanced solid tumor such as melanoma, head and neck, liver or kidney cancer. Both conserved end residues are part of each CDR3. Each record gives: V gene, J gene, D gene, clone size, CDR3 protein, CDR3 DNA. D genes are given only for firm matches. Not all rows give a size; the values are once, few, many and, for expanded clones, a class.

v_gene: TRBV6-1; j_gene: TRBJ1-2; d_gene: .; abundance: .; CDR3aa: CASSESTANYGYTF; CDR3nt: TGTGCCAGCAGTGAATCGACAGCGAACTATGGCTACACCTTC
v_gene: TRBV14; j_gene: TRBJ1-4; d_gene: .; abundance: .; CDR3aa: CASSQQGRTNEKLFF; CDR3nt: TGTGCCAGCAGCCAACAGGGGAGAACTAATGAAAAACTGTTTTTT
v_gene: TRBV29-1; j_gene: TRBJ2-7; d_gene: TRBD1; abundance: few; CDR3aa: CSVVPGQGFYEQYF; CDR3nt: TGCAGCGTGGTACCGGGACAGGGATTCTACGAGCAGTACTTC
v_gene: TRBV29-1; j_gene: TRBJ2-2; d_gene: .; abundance: .; CDR3aa: CSVVVRSNTGELFF; CDR3nt: TGCAGCGTTGTAGTGAGGTCGAACACCGGGGAGCTGTTTTTT
v_gene: TRBV28; j_gene: TRBJ2-5; d_gene: TRBD1; abundance: .; CDR3aa: CASSFQDRVLGTQYF; CDR3nt: TGTGCCAGCAGTTTTCAGGACAGGGTTTTAGGGACCCAGTACTTC
v_gene: TRBV6-6; j_gene: TRBJ1-2; d_gene: TRBD1; abundance: .; CDR3aa: CASSLRDRENGYTF; CDR3nt: TGTGCCAGCAGTTTAAGGGACAGGGAAAATGGCTACACCTTC
v_gene: TRBV19; j_gene: TRBJ2-7; d_gene: TRBD2; abundance: .; CDR3aa: CASSSGTSGRGEQYF; CDR3nt: TGTGCCAGTAGTTCAGGGACTAGCGGGAGAGGCGAGCAGTACTTC
v_gene: TRBV5-1; j_gene: TRBJ2-1; d_gene: .; abundance: .; CDR3aa: CASSLWTGEVLNEQFF; CDR3nt: TGCGCCAGCAGCTTGTGGACGGGGGAGGTACTGAATGAGCAGTTCTTC
v_gene: TRBV4-1; j_gene: TRBJ2-7; d_gene: .; abundance: .; CDR3aa: CASSQDEGHTYEQYF; CDR3nt: TGCGCCAGCAGCCAAGATGAAGGACATACCTACGAGCAGTACTTC
v_gene: TRBV27; j_gene: TRBJ2-6; d_gene: .; abundance: .; CDR3aa: CASSHTGRSGANVLTF; CDR3nt: TGTGCCAGCAGTCATACAGGGCGCTCTGGGGCCAACGTCCTGACTTTC
v_gene: TRBV28; j_gene: TRBJ1-1; d_gene: .; abundance: once; CDR3aa: CASSQPRKTEAFF; CDR3nt: TGTGCCAGCAGCCAGCCCCGGAAGACTGAAGCTTTCTTT
v_gene: TRBV5-1; j_gene: TRBJ2-3; d_gene: .; abundance: .; CDR3aa: CASSRDGATEGQYF; CDR3nt: TGCGCCAGCAGCCGGGACGGGGCGACGGAGGGGCAGTATTTT
v_gene: TRBV13; j_gene: TRBJ1-6; d_gene: .; abundance: .; CDR3aa: CASSLPRQVHNSPLHF; CDR3nt: TGTGCCAGCAGCCTCCCACGACAAGTCCATAATTCACCCCTCCACTTT
v_gene: TRBV6-6; j_gene: TRBJ2-5; d_gene: TRBD2; abundance: once; CDR3aa: CASSSPGGQETQYF; CDR3nt: TGTGCCAGCAGTTCCCCGGGAGGGCAAGAGACCCAGTACTTC
v_gene: TRBV5-1; j_gene: TRBJ1-3; d_gene: .; abundance: few; CDR3aa: CASSLRAGNTIYF; CDR3nt: TGCGCCAGCAGCCTGCGGGCTGGAAACACCATATATTTT
v_gene: TRBV2; j_gene: TRBJ2-1; d_gene: .; abundance: .; CDR3aa: CASSEASVSGEQFF; CDR3nt: TGTGCCAGCAGTGAAGCTAGCGTCTCGGGTGAGCAGTTCTTC
v_gene: TRBV11-2; j_gene: TRBJ2-1; d_gene: TRBD2; abundance: few; CDR3aa: CASSYGLAGYNEQFF; CDR3nt: TGTGCCAGCAGCTACGGACTAGCGGGTTACAATGAGCAGTTCTTC
v_gene: TRBV6-5; j_gene: TRBJ2-7; d_gene: .; abundance: .; CDR3aa: CASSSRSLYEQYF; CDR3nt: TGTGCCAGCAGTTCCAGGTCACTATACGAGCAGTACTTC
v_gene: TRBV5-1; j_gene: TRBJ2-3; d_gene: .; abundance: once; CDR3aa: CASSYTDTQYF; CDR3nt: TGCGCCAGCAGCTACACAGATACGCAGTATTTT
v_gene: TRBV11-2; j_gene: TRBJ1-1; d_gene: .; abundance: .; CDR3aa: CASSSAGPTAFF; CDR3nt: TGTGCCAGCAGCTCCGCAGGGCCCACGGCTTTCTTT
v_gene: TRBV7-6; j_gene: TRBJ2-3; d_gene: TRBD1; abundance: once; CDR3aa: CASSLTGTGGTDTQYF; CDR3nt: TGTGCCAGCAGCCTCACCGGGACAGGGGGCACAGATACGCAGTATTTT
v_gene: TRBV30; j_gene: TRBJ1-1; d_gene: .; abundance: .; CDR3aa: CASSANTEAFF; CDR3nt: TGTGCCTCGTCGGCGAACACTGAAGCTTTCTTT
v_gene: TRBV6-6; j_gene: TRBJ2-1; d_gene: .; abundance: .; CDR3aa: CASSYTPGDNEQFF; CDR3nt: TGTGCCAGCAGTTACACACCGGGGGACAATGAGCAGTTCTTC
v_gene: TRBV10-3; j_gene: TRBJ2-2; d_gene: TRBD1; abundance: .; CDR3aa: CAISEGQGDTGELFF; CDR3nt: TGTGCCATCAGTGAGGGACAGGGCGACACCGGGGAGCTGTTTTTT
v_gene: TRBV27; j_gene: TRBJ2-2; d_gene: .; abundance: .; CDR3aa: CASRNTGELFF; CDR3nt: TGTGCCAGTCGGAACACCGGGGAGCTGTTTTTT
v_gene: TRBV5-1; j_gene: TRBJ1-2; d_gene: .; abundance: few; CDR3aa: CASSSGSRSANYGYTF; CDR3nt: TGCGCCAGCAGCTCCGGGTCCCGGTCGGCTAACTATGGCTACACCTTC
v_gene: TRBV15; j_gene: TRBJ2-3; d_gene: .; abundance: .; CDR3aa: CATSRGAFTDTQYF; CDR3nt: TGTGCCACCAGCAGAGGCGCGTTCACAGATACGCAGTATTTT
v_gene: TRBV9; j_gene: TRBJ2-2; d_gene: .; abundance: once; CDR3aa: CASSVDGSGELFF; CDR3nt: TGTGCCAGCAGCGTCGACGGGAGCGGGGAGCTGTTTTTT
v_gene: TRBV28; j_gene: TRBJ1-1; d_gene: .; abundance: .; CDR3aa: CASSQTRGNTEAFF; CDR3nt: TGTGCCAGCAGTCAAACCCGAGGGAACACTGAAGCTTTCTTT
v_gene: TRBV7-9; j_gene: TRBJ1-1; d_gene: TRBD1; abundance: many; CDR3aa: CASSLPTGVGTEAFF; CDR3nt: TGTGCCAGCAGCCTACCGACAGGGGTCGGCACTGAAGCTTTCTTT
v_gene: TRBV30; j_gene: TRBJ1-2; d_gene: .; abundance: .; CDR3aa: CAWSVVRENGYTF; CDR3nt: TGTGCCTGGAGTGTAGTCAGGGAAAATGGCTACACCTTC
v_gene: TRBV29-1; j_gene: TRBJ2-3; d_gene: .; abundance: .; CDR3aa: CSVEEGGTQYF; CDR3nt: TGCAGCGTTGAAGAGGGAGGTACGCAGTATTTT
v_gene: TRBV19; j_gene: TRBJ1-4; d_gene: TRBD1; abundance: .; CDR3aa: CASSLRTGRDEKLFF; CDR3nt: TGTGCCAGTAGCCTCAGGACAGGGCGGGATGAAAAACTGTTTTTT
v_gene: TRBV28; j_gene: TRBJ1-5; d_gene: TRBD1; abundance: .; CDR3aa: CASSLRQGALTQPQHF; CDR3nt: TGTGCCAGCAGTTTAAGACAGGGGGCGCTGACTCAGCCCCAGCATTTT
v_gene: TRBV5-3; j_gene: TRBJ1-4; d_gene: TRBD1; abundance: .; CDR3aa: CARSDGTGNEKLFF; CDR3nt: TGTGCCAGAAGCGACGGGACAGGGAATGAAAAACTGTTTTTT
v_gene: TRBV11-3; j_gene: TRBJ2-1; d_gene: .; abundance: .; CDR3aa: CASSLDSTYNEQFF; CDR3nt: TGTGCCAGCAGCTTAGATTCTACCTACAATGAGCAGTTCTTC
v_gene: TRBV2; j_gene: TRBJ2-3; d_gene: TRBD2; abundance: .; CDR3aa: CARRVRGTDTQYF; CDR3nt: TGTGCCAGGCGGGTGCGGGGGACCGATACGCAGTATTTT
v_gene: TRBV4-1; j_gene: TRBJ2-7; d_gene: .; abundance: .; CDR3aa: CASSQVPAGFYEQYF; CDR3nt: TGCGCCAGCAGCCAAGTCCCGGCGGGGTTCTACGAGCAGTACTTC
v_gene: TRBV19; j_gene: TRBJ2-1; d_gene: TRBD2; abundance: .; CDR3aa: CASSIAKFAGVEYNEQFF; CDR3nt: TGTGCCAGTAGTATAGCAAAGTTCGCGGGAGTGGAATACAATGAGCAGTTCTTC
v_gene: TRBV5-4; j_gene: TRBJ2-2; d_gene: TRBD2; abundance: .; CDR3aa: CASSTGLAGGSNTGELFF; CDR3nt: TGTGCCAGCAGCACCGGACTAGCGGGAGGTTCGAACACCGGGGAGCTGTTTTTT
v_gene: TRBV7-2; j_gene: TRBJ2-2; d_gene: .; abundance: .; CDR3aa: CASNGGNSNTGELFF; CDR3nt: TGTGCCAGCAATGGGGGCAACTCGAACACCGGGGAGCTGTTTTTT
v_gene: TRBV28; j_gene: TRBJ2-7; d_gene: .; abundance: once; CDR3aa: CASSFPGGYEQYF; CDR3nt: TGTGCCAGCAGTTTCCCTGGGGGTTACGAGCAGTACTTC
v_gene: TRBV4-1; j_gene: TRBJ1-4; d_gene: TRBD1; abundance: once; CDR3aa: CASSQDGTANEKLFF; CDR3nt: TGCGCCAGCAGCCAAGATGGGACAGCGAATGAAAAACTGTTTTTT
v_gene: TRBV7-9; j_gene: TRBJ2-1; d_gene: TRBD2; abundance: once; CDR3aa: CASSFLAGLAVDYNEQFF; CDR3nt: TGTGCCAGCAGCTTCTTAGCGGGCCTGGCTGTGGACTACAATGAGCAGTTCTTC
v_gene: TRBV7-9; j_gene: TRBJ1-1; d_gene: .; abundance: few; CDR3aa: CASSRKGGTEAFF; CDR3nt: TGTGCCAGCAGCCGTAAAGGTGGCACTGAAGCTTTCTTT
v_gene: TRBV5-1; j_gene: TRBJ1-2; d_gene: .; abundance: .; CDR3aa: CASSLGVQGVGGYTF; CDR3nt: TGCGCCAGCAGCTTGGGGGTACAGGGAGTCGGTGGCTACACCTTC
v_gene: TRBV7-8; j_gene: TRBJ2-1; d_gene: .; abundance: .; CDR3aa: CASSADRGSGEQFF; CDR3nt: TGTGCCAGCAGCGCAGACCGGGGGTCTGGTGAGCAGTTCTTC
v_gene: TRBV6-5; j_gene: TRBJ1-1; d_gene: .; abundance: .; CDR3aa: CASSYSSRVQTEAFF; CDR3nt: TGTGCCAGCAGTTACTCGAGTAGGGTCCAGACTGAAGCTTTCTTT
v_gene: TRBV4-1; j_gene: TRBJ2-5; d_gene: .; abundance: once; CDR3aa: CASSQADRLRYQETQYF; CDR3nt: TGCGCCAGCAGCCAAGCCGACAGATTACGGTACCAAGAGACCCAGTACTTC
v_gene: TRBV5-1; j_gene: TRBJ1-4; d_gene: .; abundance: .; CDR3aa: CASSLDRVNEKLFF; CDR3nt: TGCGCCAGCAGCTTGGACAGGGTTAATGAAAAACTGTTTTTT
v_gene: TRBV27; j_gene: TRBJ1-4; d_gene: .; abundance: .; CDR3aa: CASSTRQSATNEKLFF; CDR3nt: TGTGCCAGCAGTACGCGACAGTCCGCAACTAATGAAAAACTGTTTTTT
v_gene: TRBV9; j_gene: TRBJ2-3; d_gene: .; abundance: .; CDR3aa: CASSVVSQSDTQYF; CDR3nt: TGTGCCAGCAGCGTAGTCTCTCAGTCAGATACGCAGTATTTT